This T cell receptor (beta chain) was sequenced during a study of early T cells in non-severe SARS-CoV-2 infection. Study-wide context: Sequencing targeted bulk RNA from unsorted whole blood, leaving chains unpaired. Study-wide results and caveats: The study's VDJdb matching favored anti-spike CD8 responses and missed private and CD4 specificities.

This clonotype came up many times. The antigen is not known. cDNA molecules, individually, were tagged with unique molecular identifiers. TCRdb called the 5' RACE reads again in MiXCR, with one record for every CDR3 protein. The sample consists of 57,000 or so distinct CDR3 sequences, around 6% of them appearing once. V gave up 2 bases and J gave up 7 bases, with 12 bases separating them. Germline V CDR1 and CDR2: MNHEY, SVGAGI. The length of the CDR3 is 14 residues. Sequenced material: whole blood. The receptor comes from an adult who was a healthcare worker with PCR-confirmed SARS-CoV-2 infection or an uninfected control (not recorded which). This chain links TRBV6-5 with TRBJ1-5; unclear D gene. CDR3 sequence (DNA): TGTGCCAGCAGTTACAAGGGAAATTCCCAGCCCCAGCATTTT. Protein product: CASSYKGNSQPQHF.